This T cell receptor beta chain derives from a study of blood T cell repertoires in COVID-19. About the study: Researchers got acute and convalescent COVID-19 samples from the United States, Italy and Spain. Sources were T cells, B-cell-depleted T cells, or PBMCs; the material itself was cDNA or gDNA.

In the authors' workflow: Reference gene primer amplification gave estimated nucleated cell counts. Produced via immunoSEQ multiplex PCR; TCRdb's table is partial and in-frame only. From that table come the V and J calls and clone size; the DNA was used to work out D and trimming. The sample lists 100,000 to 150,000 clones, around 86% seen once, with roughly 27% in the top ten. Trimming removed 4 bases from V and 6 bases from J, with 12 bases in between. The CDR3 loop spans 13 amino acids. Material: peripheral blood. This receptor was identified in an elderly woman with acute or convalescent COVID-19. The V gene is TRBV12-3 or TRBV12-4, the J gene TRBJ2-5; D might be TRBD1 (6 bases). The CDR3 region is CASSSNREKTQYF. In nucleotides, the CDR3 is TGTGCCAGCAGTTCGAACAGGGAAAAGACCCAGTACTTC.